This entry lists 14 T cell receptor beta chains sequenced from one sample in a study of blood T cell repertoires in COVID-19. Data came from immunoSEQ multiplex PCR; TCRdb stores just in-frame clones and leaves some out. The repertoire consists of about 24,000 clones, with 55% to 85% occurring once and the leading ten covering 40% to 55%. Material for sequencing was peripheral blood. These receptors all come from a woman of 80 years or more with acute or convalescent COVID-19.

The V and J genes are TRBV10-3 and TRBJ1-4; a weak D match, TRBD1 (6 bases). Trimming shortened V by 2 bases and J by 7 bases, and 14 bases separated the two germline ends. Germline CDR1 and CDR2: ENHRY and SYGVKD. The CDR3 totals 15 residues. CDR3 coding DNA: TGTGCCATCAGTGAGATGGCAGGGGAGGGTGAAAAACTGTTTTTT. Translation: CAISEMAGEGEKLFF.

The chain joins TRBV3-1 (or the pseudogene TRBV3-2) to TRBJ1-5; D ambiguous. CDR3 size: 16 residues. Trimming left V 0 bases short and J 0 bases short, with 9 bases between. Germline V gene lookup returns CDR1 LGHDT and CDR2 YNNKEL (reference sequence). CDR3 bases: TGTGCCAGCAGCCAAGAGGCGGGAAATAGCAATCAGCCCCAGCATTTT. This translates into CASSQEAGNSNQPQHF.

The rearrangement uses TRBV7-9 and TRBJ2-3, with 8 nucleotides matching TRBD2. V was clipped by 4 bases and J by 4 bases; unmatched bases: 1. Germline assignment: CDR1 SEHNR and CDR2 FQNEAQ (reference sequence). The CDR3 extends over 13 amino acids. CDR3 sequence reads: CASSSGGADTQYF. Written as DNA, the CDR3 is TGTGCCAGCAGCTCCGGGGGGGCAGATACGCAGTATTTT.

The chain links TRBV30 to TRBJ1-1; a possible D gene is TRBD1 (6 bases). CDR3 length equals 13 residues. Trimming stripped 0 bases from V and 6 bases from J, with 11 bases between. In germline, CDR1 is GTSNPN, CDR2 SVGIG (reference sequence). CDR3 residues: CAWSVRGGSEAFF. The CDR3 nucleotides are TGTGCCTGGAGTGTACGAGGGGGTTCTGAAGCTTTCTTT.

The chain couples TRBV19 to TRBJ1-3; TRBD1 is a possible D gene (5 bases). The CDR3 runs to 17 residues. Trimming removed 6 bases at V and 0 bases at J, with 18 bases between. CDR1 and CDR2 from the germline V gene are LNHDA and SQIVND (reference sequence). CDR3 amino acids: CASRTPGGPSSGNTIYF. In DNA form, the CDR3 reads TGTGCCAGTAGGACCCCGGGGGGACCGAGCTCTGGAAACACCATATATTTT. Supplemented by reference TRBV19 and TRBJ1-3, the full variable domain reads DGGITQSPKYLFRKEGQNVTLSCEQNLNHDAMYWYRQDPGQGLRLIYYSQIVNDFQKGDIAEGYSVSREKKESFPLTVTSAQKNPTAFYLCASRTPGGPSSGNTIYFGEGSWLTVV.

V and J are TRBV10-3 and TRBJ1-6; 7 nucleotides line up with TRBD1. Germline loops: CDR1 ENHRY, CDR2 SYGVKD. The V and J ends lost 6 bases and 4 bases, in that order; junction bases with no gene match: 6. The CDR3 has 15 amino acids. The CDR3 DNA is TGTGCCATCAGACGGGACAGCTTTTATAATTCACCCCTCCACTTT. The encoded protein is CAIRRDSFYNSPLHF.

The rearrangement uses TRBV18 and TRBJ2-1; 13 positions agree with TRBD2. The germline CDR1 and CDR2 sequences are KGHSH and LQKENI. The CDR3 has 15 amino acids. V dropped 5 bases and J dropped 7; count of bases not matched to a gene: 5. The CDR3 is CASSTPGLAGNEQFF. As DNA, the CDR3 is TGTGCCAGCTCAACCCCGGGACTAGCGGGGAATGAGCAGTTCTTC.

This clone has just a few counts. V and J are TRBV5-4 and TRBJ2-5, with 7 bases fitting TRBD1. The CDR3 spans 14 residues. Germline assignment: CDR1 SGHNT and CDR2 YYREEE (reference sequence). Germline trimming cut 1 base from V and 2 bases from J; bases unmatched to any gene: 2. The CDR3 nucleotides are TGTGCCAGCAGCTTGAACAGGGGACAAGAGACCCAGTACTTC. Its translation: CASSLNRGQETQYF.

The chain joins TRBV12-3 or TRBV12-4 to TRBJ2-5; weak D call: TRBD2 (5 bases). Trimming shortened V by 1 base and J by 11 bases, and 8 bases separated the two germline ends. CDR3 length: 11 residues. The CDR3 loop reads CASSLVGEQYF. The CDR3 DNA is TGTGCCAGCAGTTTAGTCGGGGAGCAGTACTTC.

V is TRBV7-9 and J is TRBJ2-2; 11 nucleotides align to TRBD2. The junction had 7 bases not matched to a gene; V was cut back by 5 bases and J by 5 bases. The germline CDR1 and CDR2 sequences are SEHNR and FQNEAQ (reference sequence). CDR3 length: 16 amino acids. The CDR3 nucleotides read TGTGCCAGCAGCGCCACTAGCGGGAGAACGACCGGGGAGCTGTTTTTT. Translating gives CASSATSGRTTGELFF.

Note on this clone: The junction departs from the called germline gene at one end, perhaps through a read error. CDR3: CAISESRTGMDF. CDR3 in DNA: TGTGCCATCAGTGAGTCCCGGACAGGGATGGACTTC. The chain combines TRBV10-3 with TRBJ2-7, with TRBD1 identical over 8 bases. This CDR3 contains 12 residues. Germline V gene lookup returns CDR1 ENHRY and CDR2 SYGVKD.

This clone was recorded once. The chain couples TRBV7-2 to TRBJ2-3; D unresolved. Germline V gene lookup returns CDR1 SGHTA and CDR2 FQGNSA. V was cut by 5 bases and J by 9 bases, with 9 bases left in between. The CDR3 extends over 11 amino acids. CDR3 sequence (DNA): TGTGCCAGCAGCCCTAGAAGCACGCAGTATTTT. Translation gives CASSPRSTQYF.

V and J are TRBV3-1 (or the pseudogene TRBV3-2) and TRBJ1-1; 8 bases fit TRBD1. CDR1 LGHDT and CDR2 YNNKEL come from the germline V gene (reference sequence). J was trimmed by 4 bases and V by 8 bases; bases with no gene match: 30. The CDR3 has 21 residues. The CDR3 is CASGGATGTGGFWGQATEAFF. In nucleotides, the CDR3 is TGTGCCAGCGGGGGGGCCACCGGGACAGGCGGATTCTGGGGTCAAGCCACTGAAGCTTTCTTT.

This clone was counted a single time. The V gene is TRBV27, the J gene TRBJ1-2; a weak D match, TRBD1 (6 bases). The CDR3 length is 15 residues. V lost 4 bases, J lost 3 bases, and 15 bases lay in between. Germline CDR1 reads MNHEY; CDR2 reads SMNVEV (reference sequence). The CDR3 DNA sequence: TGTGCCAGCAGTTCCCTCGGGGGGGCTCACTATGGCTACACCTTC. This encodes CASSSLGGAHYGYTF.